This TCR beta chain came from a study of T cell changes during pregnancy in multiple sclerosis. The CDR3 is 15 amino acids. J lost 2 bases, V lost 3 bases, and 3 bases had no gene match. Germline V CDR1 and CDR2: SGHVS, FQNEAQ. Some clones are missing from TCRdb's copy, which holds only in-frame ones; the method was immunoSEQ multiplex PCR. The table has approximately 28,000 clones, more than 75% seen once. This sample comprised CD8+ T cells from peripheral blood mononuclear cells, obtained after pregnancy. This receptor was taken from a female donor with multiple sclerosis, enrolled in a pregnancy study. The chain couples TRBV7-8 to TRBJ2-3; 9 bases fit TRBD2. DNA of the CDR3: TGTGCCAGCAGCTTTAGCGGGGGCCACACAGATACGCAGTATTTT. Protein product: CASSFSGGHTDTQYF.